The 28 T cell receptor beta chains below were found in one sample sequenced in a study of T-cell reconstitution after alpha-beta-depleted transplantation in children. The TCRbeta library incorporated unique molecular identifiers. TCRdb used MiXCR to reprocess the PCR reads, holding one entry per CDR3 protein. Among about 360,000 distinct CDR3 sequences, about an eighth were seen once, and the ten largest hold about 4%. The specimen was PBMCs, collected from the stem cell graft. The receptor source for this set is a human donor who donated a stem cell graft to a child with Fanconi anemia.

V and J are TRBV20-1 and TRBJ2-7, with a weak D call TRBD1 (6 bases). The CDR3 totals 14 residues. Trimming removed 4 bases from V and 3 bases from J, with 16 bases in between. Germline CDR1 is DFQATT and CDR2 is SNEGSKA (reference sequence). CDR3 DNA sequence: TGCAGTGCTAATTTCGGGACATCGAACTACGAGCAGTACGTC. It is translated as CSANFGTSNYEQYV.

The V and J genes are TRBV4-3 and TRBJ1-2; TRBD1 agrees at 7 bases. The CDR3 spans 14 residues. Unmatched junction bases numbered 3, after V lost 1 base and J lost 4 bases. Germline CDR1 LGHNA, CDR2 YSLEER. Here the CDR3 DNA reads TGCGCCAGCAGCCAAGGGGGGACAGCCTATGGCTACACCTTC. It encodes CASSQGGTAYGYTF.

This clonotype came up a few times. The rearrangement uses TRBV10-3 and TRBJ2-5; D gene uncertain. Germline lookup yields CDR1 ENHRY and CDR2 SYGVKD. V was clipped by 1 base and J by 4 bases, with 4 bases between them. The CDR3 loop spans 12 amino acids. CDR3 in DNA: TGTGCCATCAGTGAGTTAGGAGAGACCCAGTACTTC. Protein: CAISELGETQYF.

The rearrangement links TRBV4-1 to TRBJ2-1; D not resolved. Germline values: CDR1 MGHRA, CDR2 YSYEKL. This CDR3 contains 15 residues. Trimming stripped 0 bases from V and 7 bases from J, with 13 bases between. Written as DNA, the CDR3 is TGCGCCAGCAGCCAAGACAATCTGGGTCGGAATGAGCAGTTCTTC. This codes for CASSQDNLGRNEQFF.

The V call is TRBV3-1, the J call TRBJ2-3; 13 positions match TRBD2. The germline V gene has CDR1 LGHDT and CDR2 YNNKEL (reference sequence). The CDR3 is 16 amino acids. The V segment lost 6 bases and the J segment 1 base; nucleotides outside the gene matches: 4. Written as DNA, the CDR3 is TGTGCCAGCAGTCGGACTAGCGGGGGTGGCACAGATACGCAGTATTTT. Translation gives CASSRTSGGGTDTQYF.

The table lists this clonotype with a few counts. The chain combines TRBV7-2 with TRBJ2-1; 10 bases agree with TRBD1. V trimming: 2 bases; J trimming: 6 bases; junction bases outside the gene matches: 1. The CDR3 contains 14 residues. Germline V gene sequence: CDR1 SGHTA, CDR2 FQGNSA. The CDR3 region has the DNA TGTGCCAGCAGCTTAAGGACAGGGGGCAATGAGCAGTTCTTC. Translating gives CASSLRTGGNEQFF.

The chain carries TRBV6-5 and TRBJ1-2; possible D gene TRBD1, 5 bases. Trimming left V 5 bases short and J 7 bases short, with 11 bases between. The CDR3 extends over 12 amino acids. Germline values: CDR1 MNHEY, CDR2 SVGAGI. CDR3 residues: CASSIQGGGYTF. The DNA of the CDR3 is TGTGCCAGCAGTATCCAGGGCGGTGGCTACACCTTC.

This chain uses TRBV21-1 with TRBJ2-3; TRBD1 was called by the table and not checked on the DNA. TRBV21-1 is assigned pseudogene status. The CDR3 spans 17 residues. CDR3 bases: TGTGCCAGCAGCAAATTTCCGGGACAGGGATTCACAGATACGCAGTATTTT. Translated: CASSKFPGQGFTDTQYF.

The chain has TRBV7-2 and TRBJ1-3, with 8 bases lining up with TRBD1. The V and J ends lost 4 bases and 9 bases, in that order; junction bases with no gene match: 8. From germline, CDR1 is SGHTA and CDR2 FQGNSA. The CDR3 totals 14 residues. The CDR3 region has the DNA TGTGCCAGCAGCTCGACAGGGGCCCGGACCACCATATATTTT. It encodes CASSSTGARTTIYF. Complete variable domain (other parts from reference TRBV7-2 and TRBJ1-3): GAGVSQSPSNKVTEKGKDVELRCDPISGHTALYWYRQSLGQGLEFLIYFQGNSAPDKSGLPSDRFSAERTGGSVSTLTIQRTQQEDSAVYLCASSSTGARTTIYFGEGSWLTVV.

This clonotype was detected a few times. CDR3 coding DNA: TGTGCCAGCAGCTTAGATCTAGCGGGGGGGATAGATGAGCAGTTCTTC. Amino acid sequence: CASSLDLAGGIDEQFF. The rearrangement links TRBV11-3 to TRBJ2-1, with 12 bases aligning to TRBD2. The germline CDR1 and CDR2 sequences are SGHNT and YENEEA. V trimming: 0 bases; J trimming: 8 bases; junction bases outside the gene matches: 5. The CDR3 extends over 16 amino acids.

V gene TRBV29-1 combines with J gene TRBJ2-3, with D possibly being TRBD2 (6 bases). The CDR3 is 12 amino acids. The germline V and J ends were trimmed by 8 bases and 2 bases, with 11 bases remaining between them. Per the germline V gene, CDR1 is SQVTM and CDR2 is ANQGSEA. CDR3 in amino acids: CSSRGTTDTQYF. CDR3 nucleotide sequence: TGCAGCTCCCGGGGGACCACAGATACGCAGTATTTT.

There are a few counts of this clonotype. CDR3 DNA sequence: TGCGCCAGCAGCTTGGGGCAGGGGGCGACCTATGGCTACACCTTC. This sequence encodes CASSLGQGATYGYTF. The V and J genes are TRBV5-1 and TRBJ1-2; 8 positions agree with TRBD1. CDR1 is SGHRS, CDR2 YFSETQ, per germline. Trimming took 0 bases from V and 4 from J; bases not matched to a gene: 5. The CDR3 runs to 15 residues. Using reference TRBV5-1 and TRBJ1-2 for the parts outside the CDR3, the full variable domain is KAGVTQTPRYLIKTRGQQVTLSCSPISGHRSVSWYQQTPGQGLQFLFEYFSETQRNKGNFPGRFSGRQFSNSRSEMNVSTLELGDSALYLCASSLGQGATYGYTFGSGTRLTVV.

The genes are TRBV7-2 and TRBJ2-7; D remains unclear. V dropped 5 bases and J dropped 3 bases, with 8 bases sitting between them. In germline, CDR1 is SGHTA, CDR2 FQGNSA. This CDR3 region has 12 residues. The CDR3 DNA reads as TGTGCCAGCAGCGGAAACGGCTACGAGCAGTACTTC. Translating it yields CASSGNGYEQYF.

The sample holds many counts of this clonotype. This chain connects TRBV12-3 or TRBV12-4 to TRBJ2-1, with 10 positions matching TRBD1. This CDR3 is built from 15 residues. V was clipped by 4 bases and J by 3 bases; unmatched bases: 3. DNA of the CDR3: TGTGCCAGCAGTTCCGGGACAGGGGACTACAATGAGCAGTTCTTC. Its translation is CASSSGTGDYNEQFF.

This clonotype came up a few times. The chain combines TRBV3-1 with TRBJ1-1; no clear D. V was pared by 1 base and J by 8 bases, with 8 bases between. The V gene's germline CDR1 is LGHDT and CDR2 YNNKEL (reference sequence). There are 12 residues in the CDR3. The DNA of the CDR3 is TGTGCCAGCAGCCAAGCTTCCAGCGAAGCTTTCTTT. It is translated as CASSQASSEAFF.

This clonotype has a handful of counts. The chain is built from TRBV7-2 and TRBJ2-5; 7 bases match TRBD1. Germline V gene sequence: CDR1 SGHTA, CDR2 FQGNSA. With 11 bases clipped from V and 3 bases from J, the junction kept 15 bases outside the gene matches. The CDR3 is 15 residues long. CDR3 nucleotides: TGTGCCGGTTCGAGGTCGGGGACAGCCGAAGAGACCCAGTACTTC. Translated: CAGSRSGTAEETQYF.

The chain combines TRBV7-9 with TRBJ2-1; TRBD2 might be the D (7 bases). The germline CDR1 and CDR2 sequences are SEHNR and FQNEAQ (reference sequence). V was trimmed by 3 bases and J by 7 bases, leaving 16 bases between them. The CDR3 length is 15 residues. DNA of the CDR3: TGTGCCAGCAGCTTCGCGGGGGCCTCATGGAATGAGCAGTTCTTC. Translated, it gives CASSFAGASWNEQFF.

The rearrangement links TRBV2 to TRBJ2-7; 8 bases agree with TRBD2. Unmatched junction bases numbered 4, after V lost 8 bases and J lost 1 base. CDR3 length equals 13 residues. Germline V CDR1 and CDR2: SNHLY, FYNNEI. CDR3 protein: CASGTSGSYEQYF. The CDR3, as DNA: TGTGCCAGCGGAACTAGCGGATCCTACGAGCAGTACTTC. The full variable domain, with the rest looked up from reference TRBV2 and TRBJ2-7, is EPEVTQTPSHQVTQMGQEVILRCVPISNHLYFYWYRQILGQKVEFLVSFYNNEISEKSEIFDDQFSVERPDGSNFTLKIRSTKLEDSAMYFCASGTSGSYEQYFGPGTRLTVT.

The chain couples TRBV20-1 to TRBJ1-1, with unresolved D. The V and J ends lost 5 bases and 1 base respectively, with 17 bases between them. The CDR3 extends over 15 amino acids. Germline lookup yields CDR1 DFQATT and CDR2 SNEGSKA (reference sequence). The DNA for the CDR3 is TGCAGTGCTCCCACGACTCGGTTCGGGAACACTGAAGCTTTCTTT. Its protein product is CSAPTTRFGNTEAFF.

This rearrangement joins TRBV15 to TRBJ1-5; 7 bases agree with TRBD1. The CDR3 loop spans 13 amino acids. Trimming removed 5 bases from V and 3 bases from J; junction bases left unmatched: 1. Germline CDR1 and CDR2: LNHNV and YYDKDF (reference sequence). Written as DNA, the CDR3 is TGTGCCACCAGCGGGACAGACAATCAGCCCCAGCATTTT. This encodes CATSGTDNQPQHF.

The V call is TRBV11-2, the J call TRBJ2-1; D is unclear. CDR3 length equals 14 residues. The germline CDR1 and CDR2 sequences are SGHAT and FQNNGV. With 5 bases removed from V and 0 bases from J, the gap between germline ends came to 8 bases. The CDR3: CASSDMISYNEQFF. In DNA form, the CDR3 reads TGTGCCAGCAGCGACATGATCTCCTACAATGAGCAGTTCTTC.

This clonotype was counted many times. The gene calls are TRBV20-1 and TRBJ1-1; 8 bases line up with TRBD1. V lost 5 bases, J lost 1 base, and 3 bases stayed unmatched. CDR3 length equals 13 residues. CDR1 DFQATT and CDR2 SNEGSKA come from the germline V gene (reference sequence). The CDR3 sequence: CSAWGTGNTEAFF. Here the CDR3 DNA reads TGCAGTGCTTGGGGGACAGGGAACACTGAAGCTTTCTTT.

This clonotype was counted ten times or more. The chain is built from TRBV12-3 or TRBV12-4 and TRBJ1-5; D unresolved. The V and J ends lost 5 bases and 9 bases respectively, with 14 bases between them. The length of the CDR3 is 13 residues. CDR3: CASSTRTLAPQHF. In DNA, the CDR3 is TGTGCCAGCAGTACGCGGACCCTTGCGCCCCAGCATTTT.

CDR3 region: CSARDSRGGWYGYTF. Written as DNA, the CDR3 is TGCAGTGCTAGAGATAGCAGGGGAGGATGGTATGGCTACACCTTC. This chain joins TRBV20-1 and TRBJ1-2, with D perhaps matching TRBD1 (6 bases). Germline V gene sequence: CDR1 DFQATT, CDR2 SNEGSKA (reference sequence). The CDR3 covers 15 residues. V gave up 0 bases and J gave up 5 bases, with 16 bases separating them.

The chain couples TRBV7-2 to TRBJ2-1, with 11 bases matching TRBD2. The J segment lost 1 base and the V segment lost 5 bases, leaving 7 bases of the junction unmatched. Germline values: CDR1 SGHTA, CDR2 FQGNSA. The CDR3 runs 17 residues. CDR3 in amino acids: CASSRTSGSRSYNEQFF. As DNA, the CDR3 is TGTGCCAGCAGCAGAACTAGCGGGAGTAGGTCCTACAATGAGCAGTTCTTC.

This clonotype showed up many times. The J gene is TRBJ1-5, the V gene TRBV12-3 or TRBV12-4; D not resolved. This CDR3 spans 14 amino acids. Trimming stripped 0 bases from V and 5 bases from J, with 8 bases between. CDR3 amino acids: CASSLAQWDQPQHF. The CDR3 region has the DNA TGTGCCAGCAGTTTAGCACAGTGGGATCAGCCCCAGCATTTT.

The chain couples TRBV9 to TRBJ2-3; D remains unclear. This CDR3 is 16 amino acids long. V was cut by 0 bases and J by 3 bases, with 14 bases left in between. Germline V CDR1 and CDR2: SGDLS, YYNGEE. This CDR3 is CASSVGAGHKTDTQYF. The CDR3 DNA follows: TGTGCCAGCAGCGTAGGGGCAGGTCATAAAACAGATACGCAGTATTTT.

This clonotype was found a few times. This chain joins TRBV5-6 and TRBJ2-1, with D possibly TRBD2 on 7 matching bases. The V end was cut by 0 bases, the J end by 3 bases, with 10 bases between. Germline assignment: CDR1 SGHDT and CDR2 YYEEEE. The CDR3 has 15 amino acids. The CDR3, as DNA: TGTGCCAGCAGCTTGGGGGGGGGGCGCTACAATGAGCAGTTCTTC. Its protein is CASSLGGGRYNEQFF.